This TCR beta chain comes out of a study of T cell responses to AZD1222 COVID-19 vaccine. Study as a whole: Samples with a second dose at about 4 or about 12 weeks were pooled together. General study results and limits: There were vaccine-associated CD4 TCRs across spike, dominant at 160-218 and 743-854. White British donors predominated, females outnumbered males, and clonal diversity was possibly underestimated.

This clone was seen a few times. Its antigen is as yet unknown. The CDR3 has 12 amino acids. Trimming shortened V by 7 bases and J by 1 base, and 8 bases separated the two germline ends. CDR1 SGDLS and CDR2 YYNGEE come from the germline V gene. TCRdb's copy holds only in-frame clones and misses some; the assay was immunoSEQ multiplex PCR. Of over 100,000 clones in the sample, about 86% are singletons; the top ten hold approximately 10%. The V gene is TRBV9, the J gene TRBJ1-2; D call uncertain. The clonotype was recovered from an adult in good health. The specimen comprised peripheral blood, sampled on day 0 of AZD1222 vaccination. The CDR3 loop reads CASALGNYGYTF. The DNA for the CDR3 is TGTGCCAGCGCCCTGGGTAACTATGGCTACACCTTC.